These 20 T cell receptor beta chains originate from one sample sequenced in a study of blood T cell repertoires in COVID-19. Measured with immunoSEQ multiplex PCR; TCRdb has only the in-frame clones, and not every one. Altogether about 72,000 clones are present, 91% being singletons, with the ten largest covering under 8.5%. The sequenced sample was peripheral blood. The receptors derive from a human donor in a cohort sampled during active COVID-19.

The chain couples TRBV2 to TRBJ2-5; D is perhaps TRBD1 (5 bases). Trimming removed 4 bases at V and 4 bases at J, with 19 bases between. Germline CDR1 reads SNHLY; CDR2 reads FYNNEI. The CDR3 consists of 16 residues. As DNA, the CDR3 is TGTGCCAGCAGTGTCCCCCAGGGCAGAAAGGGAGAGACCCAGTACTTC. Translating it yields CASSVPQGRKGETQYF.

The rearrangement joins TRBV7-2 to TRBJ2-1; TRBD2 matches at 7 bases. V lost 6 bases, J lost 0 bases, and 8 bases stayed unmatched. CDR1 and CDR2 from the germline V gene are SGHTA and FQGNSA. This CDR3 is built from 16 residues. The CDR3 nucleotides read TGTGCCAGCAGTCCCTTCGGGGGGAGCTCCTACAATGAGCAGTTCTTC. Its translation: CASSPFGGSSYNEQFF.

The chain combines TRBV7-9 with TRBJ2-6; D is uncertain. This CDR3 has 15 residues. V lost 2 bases and J 0 bases, leaving 5 bases between the germline ends. The germline CDR1 and CDR2 sequences are SEHNR and FQNEAQ (reference sequence). In nucleotides, the CDR3 is TGTGCCAGCAGCTTACCGGGCTCTGGGGCCAACGTCCTGACTTTC. This gives the protein CASSLPGSGANVLTF.

V gene TRBV28 combines with J gene TRBJ1-5, with a tentative D call TRBD1 (5 bases). This CDR3 region has 15 residues. Trimming took off 2 bases at V and 5 bases at J, with 13 bases between the two ends. CDR1 is MDHEN, CDR2 SYDVKM, per germline. The DNA for the CDR3 is TGTGCCAGCAGTTTAGCCCGAAGGGGATATCAGCCCCAGCATTTT. It codes for CASSLARRGYQPQHF. The whole variable domain, filled in from reference TRBV28 and TRBJ1-5, reads DVKVTQSSRYLVKRTGEKVFLECVQDMDHENMFWYRQDPGLGLRLIYFSYDVKMKEKGDIPEGYSVSREKKERFSLILESASTNQTSMYLCASSLARRGYQPQHFGDGTRLSIL.

Only a few counts were recorded for this clone. The chain links TRBV2 to TRBJ1-4; no clear D. The CDR3 consists of 15 residues. The germline CDR1 and CDR2 sequences are SNHLY and FYNNEI. V dropped 3 bases and J dropped 4 bases, with 12 bases sitting between them. The CDR3: CASSEYRASNEKLFF. As DNA, the CDR3 is TGTGCCAGCAGTGAGTACAGAGCAAGTAATGAAAAACTGTTTTTT.

This sequence joins TRBV2 and TRBJ1-2; 9 bases are shared with TRBD1. From germline, CDR1 is SNHLY and CDR2 FYNNEI. The CDR3 totals 14 residues. The J segment lost 3 bases and the V segment lost 7 bases, leaving 6 bases of the junction unmatched. The chain's CDR3 is CASTRDRVDYGYTF. The CDR3 DNA sequence: TGTGCCAGCACTAGGGACAGGGTCGACTATGGCTACACCTTC.

This clone was counted between two and nine times. This chain connects TRBV6-2 or TRBV6-3 to TRBJ1-5; D remains unclear. The CDR3 sequence is 16 residues long. Deletions cut 5 bases from V and 3 bases from J, with 17 bases between. The germline V gene has CDR1 MNHEY and CDR2 SVGEGT. CDR3 in amino acids: CASSAGLGNSNQPQHF. The CDR3 DNA follows: TGTGCCAGCAGTGCTGGTCTCGGGAATTCCAATCAGCCCCAGCATTTT.

This chain joins TRBV18 and TRBJ2-2, with TRBD1 matching 7 bases. Germline CDR1 is KGHSH and CDR2 is LQKENI. The CDR3 is made up of 17 amino acids. The ends lost 2 bases at V and 1 base at J; junction bases unmatched: 7. CDR3 DNA sequence: TGTGCCAGCTCACCAAAGACAGGGAGCCGGAACACCGGGGAGCTGTTTTTT. It yields the protein CASSPKTGSRNTGELFF.

The chain combines TRBV5-6 with TRBJ1-1; 7 bases agree with TRBD1. The CDR3 runs 16 residues. Germline CDR1 is SGHDT and CDR2 is YYEEEE. The junction had 10 bases not matched to a gene; V was cut back by 4 bases and J by 1 base. The CDR3 here is CASSLLGTGENTEAFF. CDR3 DNA sequence: TGTGCCAGCAGCCTCCTCGGTACAGGGGAGAACACTGAAGCTTTCTTT.

This clone was found once. CDR3 coding DNA: TGCAGCGGCGAGGGGGACATCAATGAGCAGTTCTTC. Its translation: CSGEGDINEQFF. This rearrangement joins TRBV29-1 to TRBJ2-1; D is perhaps TRBD1 (6 bases). There are 12 residues in the CDR3. The germline CDR1 and CDR2 sequences are SQVTM and ANQGSEA. Between the trimmed V and J ends, which lost 7 bases and 6 bases, there was a span of 13 bases.

The rearrangement uses TRBV9 and TRBJ2-5, with a tentative D call TRBD2 (6 bases). CDR3 length: 17 residues. Germline V lookup: CDR1 SGDLS, CDR2 YYNGEE. Trimming removed 0 bases from V and 7 bases from J, with 22 bases in between. The CDR3, as DNA: TGTGCCAGCAGCGTAGGAGGGAGGCAACTACCCGATGGGACCCAGTACTTC. As protein: CASSVGGRQLPDGTQYF.

The rearrangement links TRBV30 to TRBJ2-2; D possibly corresponds to TRBD2 (6 bases). Per the germline V gene, CDR1 is GTSNPN and CDR2 is SVGIG (reference sequence). Trimming left V 4 bases short and J 3 bases short, with 12 bases between. This CDR3 spans 14 amino acids. The CDR3 sequence: CAWTRRADTGELFF. The CDR3 DNA reads TGTGCCTGGACACGGAGGGCCGACACCGGGGAGCTGTTTTTT.

V and J are TRBV6-2 or TRBV6-3 and TRBJ2-1, with 14 bases aligning to TRBD2. The CDR3 is made up of 21 amino acids. Unmatched junction bases numbered 14, after V lost 0 bases and J lost 4 bases. Germline CDR1 and CDR2: MNHEY and SVGEGT. The CDR3 bases are TGTGCCAGCAGTTACTCGGCCGGGACTAGCGGGAGTGGGGCAATTTACAATGAGCAGTTCTTC. It is translated as CASSYSAGTSGSGAIYNEQFF.

This CDR3 reads CASSRQGRNYEQYF. The CDR3 nucleotides are TGTGCCAGCAGCCGACAGGGTAGAAACTACGAGCAGTACTTC. The chain recombines TRBV7-9 with TRBJ2-7; TRBD1 matches 7 bases. Per the germline V gene, CDR1 is SEHNR and CDR2 is FQNEAQ (reference sequence). The CDR3 spans 14 residues. The trim removed 5 bases at V and 3 bases at J, leaving 7 bases unmatched.

V and J are TRBV11-2 and TRBJ2-7; TRBD2 is a possible D gene (6 bases). Trimming took 3 bases from V and 7 from J, leaving 13 bases between them. The germline gives CDR1 SGHAT, CDR2 FQNNGV. The length of the CDR3 is 13 residues. The CDR3 loop is CASSFAEGLEQYF. The CDR3, as DNA: TGTGCCAGCAGCTTTGCGGAGGGGCTGGAGCAGTACTTC.

This clone appeared once. The chain has TRBV28 and TRBJ2-5, with 8 bases identical to TRBD1. Germline values: CDR1 MDHEN, CDR2 SYDVKM. The CDR3 covers 17 residues. Trimming removed 3 bases from V and 5 bases from J; junction bases left unmatched: 14. CDR3 amino acids: CASSLTIPGQAPETQYF. CDR3 in DNA: TGTGCCAGCAGTTTGACTATACCGGGACAGGCGCCGGAGACCCAGTACTTC. The full variable domain, with the rest looked up from reference TRBV28 and TRBJ2-5, is DVKVTQSSRYLVKRTGEKVFLECVQDMDHENMFWYRQDPGLGLRLIYFSYDVKMKEKGDIPEGYSVSREKKERFSLILESASTNQTSMYLCASSLTIPGQAPETQYFGPGTRLLVL.

The J gene is TRBJ1-6, the V gene TRBV18; 8 positions agree with TRBD1. Germline V gene sequence: CDR1 KGHSH, CDR2 LQKENI. This CDR3 is 13 amino acids long. Losses at the gene ends were 6 bases for V and 8 bases for J; bases not matched to a gene: 3. CDR3 nucleotide sequence: TGTGCCAGCTCTCCGGACAGGGATTCACCCCTCCACTTT. Its protein product is CASSPDRDSPLHF. The whole variable domain, filled in from reference TRBV18 and TRBJ1-6, reads NAGVMQNPRHLVRRRGQEARLRCSPMKGHSHVYWYRQLPEEGLKFMVYLQKENIIDESGMPKERFSAEFPKEGPSILRIQQVVRGDSAAYFCASSPDRDSPLHFGNGTRLTVT.

This chain joins TRBV6-5 and TRBJ1-1; 7 bases are shared with TRBD1. Trimming removed 2 bases from V and 4 bases from J; junction bases left unmatched: 10. CDR1 MNHEY and CDR2 SVGAGI come from the germline V gene. This CDR3 spans 16 amino acids. CDR3 loop: CASSYPVRGGSTEAFF. CDR3 bases: TGTGCCAGCAGTTACCCCGTAAGAGGGGGCAGCACTGAAGCTTTCTTT.

The V gene is TRBV6-6, the J gene TRBJ1-3, with D possibly matching TRBD1 (5 bases). The CDR3 spans 15 residues. CDR1 MNHNY and CDR2 SVGAGI come from the germline V gene (reference sequence). The germline V and J ends were trimmed by 4 bases and 0 bases, with 10 bases remaining between them. Written as DNA, the CDR3 is TGTGCCAGCAGTTCGGGGGTGAGCTCTGGAAACACCATATATTTT. Translating it yields CASSSGVSSGNTIYF.

The rearrangement uses TRBV3-1 (or the pseudogene TRBV3-2) and TRBJ1-2; the D is unclear. Trimming pared 0 bases from V and 7 bases from J, leaving 18 bases between. Per germline, CDR1 LGHDT and CDR2 YNNKEL (reference sequence). CDR3 length: 16 amino acids. The CDR3 DNA reads as TGTGCCAGCAGCCAAGATCGAAGACTAGTTTCCCCTGGCTACACCTTC. Protein: CASSQDRRLVSPGYTF.